This TCR beta chain derives from a study of T cells in Graves' hyperthyroidism and ophthalmopathy. Study-wide points: Most thyroid clonotypes with frequency above 0.001 were detected in blood.

The TCR beta CDR3 regions underwent amplification using RNA transcripts as the source. Researchers ran a first-round RT-PCR on the TCR CDR3 using the HTBI primer set. MiXCR was run by TCRdb on the multiplex PCR reads, yielding one entry per CDR3 protein. The table has about 640,000 distinct CDR3 sequences, less than 25% seen once. This clonotype was seen repeatedly, ten times or more. Its target is not known. Uncontrolled infection, other autoimmune disease, pregnancy or lactation excluded patients. This TCR was recovered from a man aged 25 to 45 with Graves' ophthalmopathy. The sequenced sample consisted of blood.

The CDR3 loop is CASSPGLSEQYF. DNA of the CDR3: TGTGCCAGCTCACCAGGGCTGAGCGAGCAGTACTTC. The chain is built from TRBV18 and TRBJ2-7; D not resolved. V gave up 2 bases and J gave up 6 bases, with 8 bases separating them. Germline assignment: CDR1 KGHSH and CDR2 LQKENI. This CDR3 comprises 12 residues.